Shown below are 14 T cell receptor beta chains from a single sample sequenced in a study of OX40 agonist ivuxolimab in advanced cancers. The assay was immunoSEQ multiplex PCR, and TCRdb's table has in-frame clones only and misses some. The table records tens of thousands of clones, roughly 86% of them present only once. The sample consisted of CD4+ or CD8+ T cells sorted from blood, taken in a trial of the OX40 agonist ivuxolimab. All receptors derive from an adult with an advanced solid tumor such as melanoma, head and neck, liver or kidney cancer.

Concerning this clone itself: Mismatch with germline at one junction end may stem from a read error. This chain joins TRBV19 and TRBJ1-5; D unclear. Germline V gives CDR1 LNHDA, CDR2 SQIVND (reference sequence). This CDR3 has 14 amino acids. The CDR3 region has the DNA TGTGCCAGTAGTATAGGCAGGAAGAATCAGCTCCAGCATTTT. Translating gives CASSIGRKNQLQHF.

This chain links TRBV28 with TRBJ2-5, with 10 bases that match TRBD2. The CDR3 covers 15 residues. Germline loops: CDR1 MDHEN, CDR2 SYDVKM. With V trimmed by 3 bases and J by 6 bases, 7 bases remained unmatched. Here the CDR3 reads CASSFGLAGEKTQYF. The CDR3 DNA reads TGTGCCAGCAGTTTTGGGCTAGCGGGGGAGAAGACCCAGTACTTC.

The rearrangement joins TRBV10-2 to TRBJ2-5; 7 bases are shared with TRBD2. Germline V gives CDR1 WSHSY, CDR2 SAAADI. V shed 5 bases and J 8 bases; nucleotides not matched to a gene: 11. The length of the CDR3 is 14 residues. CDR3 DNA sequence: TGCGCCAGCAGTTCCGGGACTACCGCGGTAACCCAGTACTTC. Its protein is CASSSGTTAVTQYF.

This sequence joins TRBV19 and TRBJ2-1; tentatively, D is TRBD1 (6 bases). This CDR3 comprises 14 residues. Germline CDR1 and CDR2: LNHDA and SQIVND (reference sequence). Trimming removed 7 bases from V and 0 bases from J, with 10 bases in between. CDR3 sequence reads: CASTSDSSYNEQFF. DNA of the CDR3: TGTGCCAGTACCTCGGACAGCTCCTACAATGAGCAGTTCTTC.

This chain connects TRBV7-9 to TRBJ2-1; 14 positions match TRBD2. V dropped 5 bases and J dropped 2; count of bases not matched to a gene: 11. Germline CDR1 SEHNR, CDR2 FQNEAQ (reference sequence). The CDR3 has 19 amino acids. CDR3 sequence (DNA): TGTGCCAGCAGCAAGGGACTAGCGGGAGCCCTAAGCGCCTACAATGAGCAGTTCTTC. It specifies CASSKGLAGALSAYNEQFF.

This rearrangement joins TRBV30 to TRBJ1-5; D is unclear. The CDR3 contains 13 residues. V was pared by 0 bases and J by 11 bases, with 14 bases between. The V gene's germline CDR1 is GTSNPN and CDR2 SVGIG (reference sequence). For the CDR3, the DNA is TGTGCCTGGAGTGTACCACAAGCCGGGTCCCAGCATTTT. Protein: CAWSVPQAGSQHF.

This clone was detected a few times. The CDR3 here is CASSEGLTGGTDTQYF. CDR3 in DNA: TGCGCCAGCAGTGAGGGCTTAACAGGGGGGACAGATACGCAGTATTTT. The V gene is TRBV10-1, the J gene TRBJ2-3; 8 positions agree with TRBD1. CDR1 and CDR2 from the germline V gene are WNHNN and SYGVQD (reference sequence). This CDR3 has 16 residues. Unmatched junction bases numbered 7, after V lost 2 bases and J lost 3 bases.

CDR3 sequence (DNA): TGTGCCAGCAGCTTGGACGGGGACCGACTGACCGGTGAGCAGTTCTTC. Its translation is CASSLDGDRLTGEQFF. The chain joins TRBV5-5 to TRBJ2-1, with D perhaps assigned TRBD1 or TRBD2 (5 bases each). Germline lookup yields CDR1 SGHKS and CDR2 YYEKEE (reference sequence). This CDR3 is 16 amino acids long. With 0 bases removed from V and 9 bases from J, the gap between germline ends came to 19 bases.

CDR3 DNA: TGTGCCAGTAGTACAACTAGGACAGGGCACGAGCAGTACTTC. Translated: CASSTTRTGHEQYF. The V gene is TRBV19, the J gene TRBJ2-7; 8 bases fit TRBD1. The CDR3 totals 14 residues. Germline assignment: CDR1 LNHDA and CDR2 SQIVND (reference sequence). V was clipped by 4 bases and J by 5 bases; unmatched bases: 7.

The V call is TRBV18, the J call TRBJ2-1, with 7 nucleotides matching TRBD2. The ends lost 0 bases at V and 5 bases at J; junction bases unmatched: 7. Per the germline V gene, CDR1 is KGHSH and CDR2 is LQKENI. The CDR3 loop spans 16 amino acids. This CDR3 reads CASSPPLAGVNNEQFF. The CDR3 DNA reads as TGTGCCAGCTCACCACCCCTGGCGGGAGTCAACAATGAGCAGTTCTTC.

The chain uses TRBV11-2 and TRBJ1-5; TRBD1 is a possible D gene (6 bases). CDR1 SGHAT and CDR2 FQNNGV come from the germline V gene. V lost 3 bases, J lost 1 base, and 13 bases lay in between. CDR3 length: 16 amino acids. The CDR3, as DNA: TGTGCCAGCAGCTTGCTTGGAGGGGGGAGCAATCAGCCCCAGCATTTT. It codes for CASSLLGGGSNQPQHF. Combining the CDR3 with reference TRBV11-2 and TRBJ1-5 gives the whole variable domain EAGVAQSPRYKIIEKRQSVAFWCNPISGHATLYWYQQILGQGPKLLIQFQNNGVVDDSQLPKDRFSAERLKGVDSTLKIQPAKLEDSAVYLCASSLLGGGSNQPQHFGDGTRLSIL.

This clone was seen a single time. The sample has other DNA sequences that encode this CDR3 too. The genes are TRBV5-1 and TRBJ2-3; D is undetermined. V lost 1 base and J lost 0, with 0 bases in between. From germline, CDR1 is SGHRS and CDR2 YFSETQ. This CDR3 has 12 amino acids. The CDR3 region has the DNA TGCGCCAGCAGCTTGAGCACAGATACGCAGTATTTT. Residues: CASSLSTDTQYF. The whole variable domain, filled in from reference TRBV5-1 and TRBJ2-3, reads KAGVTQTPRYLIKTRGQQVTLSCSPISGHRSVSWYQQTPGQGLQFLFEYFSETQRNKGNFPGRFSGRQFSNSRSEMNVSTLELGDSALYLCASSLSTDTQYFGPGTRLTVL.

The V and J genes are TRBV7-2 and TRBJ2-5; D unresolved. Germline V gene data show CDR1 as SGHTA and CDR2 as FQGNSA. Trimming removed 1 base from V and 4 bases from J, with 7 bases in between. The CDR3 has 13 residues. CDR3 loop: CASSLVRAETQYF. CDR3 bases: TGTGCCAGCAGCTTAGTAAGGGCAGAGACCCAGTACTTC.

This clone was detected once. The chain links TRBV4-1 to TRBJ1-5, with TRBD1 identical over 8 bases. Germline loops: CDR1 MGHRA, CDR2 YSYEKL. Unmatched junction bases numbered 12, after V lost 1 base and J lost 1 base. The CDR3 totals 19 residues. The CDR3: CASSQGGGQVGVSNQPQHF. The CDR3 DNA reads TGCGCCAGCAGCCAAGGAGGGGGACAGGTAGGCGTCAGCAATCAGCCCCAGCATTTT.